This record looks at one TCR beta chain sequence and its context. The sample comes from a study of T cells in Graves' hyperthyroidism and ophthalmopathy. This CDR3 has 16 amino acids. Germline V gives CDR1 KGHSH, CDR2 LQKENI. Trimming cost V 0 bases and J 0 bases, with 8 bases left between them. The source material, RNA transcripts, was used to amplify TCR beta CDR3 regions. The TCR CDR3 first-round RT-PCR relied on the HTBI primer set. TCRdb recomputed calls from the multiplex PCR reads with MiXCR, one row per CDR3 protein. The sample shows 490,000 or so distinct CDR3 sequences, less than 20% of them seen only once.

Material for sequencing was blood. The V gene is TRBV18, the J gene TRBJ2-2; a weak D match, TRBD1 (6 bases). This clonotype originated in a man aged 40-49 years with Graves' ophthalmopathy. The CDR3 DNA follows: TGTGCCAGCTCACCACCGGGGGCGGCGAACACCGGGGAGCTGTTTTTT. Residues: CASSPPGAANTGELFF.